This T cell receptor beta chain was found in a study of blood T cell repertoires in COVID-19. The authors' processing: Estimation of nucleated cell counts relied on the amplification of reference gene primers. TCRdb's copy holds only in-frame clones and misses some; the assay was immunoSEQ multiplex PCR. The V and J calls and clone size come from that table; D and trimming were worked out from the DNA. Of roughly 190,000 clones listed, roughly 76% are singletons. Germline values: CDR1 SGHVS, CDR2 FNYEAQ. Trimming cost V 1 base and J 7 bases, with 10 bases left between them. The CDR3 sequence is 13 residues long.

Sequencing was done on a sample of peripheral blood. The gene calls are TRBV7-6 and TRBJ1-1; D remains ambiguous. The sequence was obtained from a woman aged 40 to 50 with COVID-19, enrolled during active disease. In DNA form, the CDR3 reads TGTGCCAGCAGCTTAGGACGAGGCAGTGAAGCTTTCTTT. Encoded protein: CASSLGRGSEAFF.